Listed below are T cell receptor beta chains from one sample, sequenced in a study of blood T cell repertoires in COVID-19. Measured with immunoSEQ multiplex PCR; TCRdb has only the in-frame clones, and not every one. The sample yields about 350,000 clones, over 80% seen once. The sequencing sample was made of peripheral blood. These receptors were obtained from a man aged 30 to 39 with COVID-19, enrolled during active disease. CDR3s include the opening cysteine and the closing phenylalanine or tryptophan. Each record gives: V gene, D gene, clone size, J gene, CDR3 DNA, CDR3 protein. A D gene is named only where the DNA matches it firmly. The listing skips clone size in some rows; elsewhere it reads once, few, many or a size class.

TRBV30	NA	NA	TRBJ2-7	TGTGCCTGGAGTTGGGGAGCTTACGAGCAGTACTTC	CAWSWGAYEQYF
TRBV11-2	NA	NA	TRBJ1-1	TGTGCCAGCAGCTTACGGGGGGGCGTCACTGAAGCTTTCTTT	CASSLRGGVTEAFF
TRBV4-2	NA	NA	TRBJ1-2	TGTGCCAGCAGCCAAGAATCGGGGGGCGAGAACTATGGCTACACCTTC	CASSQESGGENYGYTF
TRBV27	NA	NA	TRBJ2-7	TGTGCCAGCAGCCTGCGGGGGCAGGGCGGGAACGAGCAGTACTTC	CASSLRGQGGNEQYF
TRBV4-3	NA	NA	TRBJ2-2	TGCGCCAGCAGCCAAGTGGAGTCGAACACCGGGGAGCTGTTTTTT	CASSQVESNTGELFF
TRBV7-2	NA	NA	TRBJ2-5	TGTGCCAGCAGCCCGACAGGTGGAGCGGAGACCCAGTACTTC	CASSPTGGAETQYF
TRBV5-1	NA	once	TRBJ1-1	TGCGCCAGCAGCGACCACTACAGGGAGGGCACTGAAGCTTTCTTT	CASSDHYREGTEAFF
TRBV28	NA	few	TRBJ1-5	TGTGCCATCCGGGATAGCAATCAGCCCCAGCATTTT	CAIRDSNQPQHF
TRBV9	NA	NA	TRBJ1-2	TGTGCCAGCAGCCAACAGCCCCTACAGGGATATGGCTACACCTTC	CASSQQPLQGYGYTF
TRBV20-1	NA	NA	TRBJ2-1	TGCAGTGCTAGTAAGATAGCTGGAGAGCAGTTCTTC	CSASKIAGEQFF
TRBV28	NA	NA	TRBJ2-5	TGTGCCAGCAGCTCCGGACAGATCCAAGAGACCCAGTACTTC	CASSSGQIQETQYF
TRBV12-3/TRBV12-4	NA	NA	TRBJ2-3	TGTGCCAGCGGCTCGTACACAGATACGCAGTATTTT	CASGSYTDTQYF
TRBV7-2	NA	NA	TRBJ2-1	TGTGCCAGCAGCTTACTACAGGGTGGGGTAAATGAGCAGTTCTTC	CASSLLQGGVNEQFF
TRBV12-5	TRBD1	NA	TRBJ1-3	TGTGCTAGTGCCAGGACAGGGCGAAACACCATATATTTT	CASARTGRNTIYF
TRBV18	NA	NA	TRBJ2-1	TGTGCCAGCTCACCCATACAGGGTCTTGGCGACAATGAGCAGTTCTTC	CASSPIQGLGDNEQFF
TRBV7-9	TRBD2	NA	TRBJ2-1	TGTGCCAGCAGCTCTCTAGCGGGAGTTAGGCAGTTCTTC	CASSSLAGVRQFF
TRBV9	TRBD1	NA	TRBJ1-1	TGTGCCAGCAGCGTAGAGGGACAGGCGAACACTGAAGCTTTCTTT	CASSVEGQANTEAFF
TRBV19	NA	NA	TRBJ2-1	TGTGCCAGTAGTATCCGTCTCGGGCAGGGGGGATACAATGAGCAGTTCTTC	CASSIRLGQGGYNEQFF
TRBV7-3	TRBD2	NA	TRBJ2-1	TGTGCCAGCAGCCCCCCTTCCAGCGGGGGGGCCCACAATGAGCAGTTCTTC	CASSPPSSGGAHNEQFF
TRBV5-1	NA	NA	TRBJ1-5	TGCGCCAGCAGCTTGGGGACAGTTTCTCAAGGTCAGCCCCAGCATTTT	CASSLGTVSQGQPQHF
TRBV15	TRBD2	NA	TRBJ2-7	TGTGCCACCAGCTTAGCGGGGGGGCCGGGTGAGCAGTACTTC	CATSLAGGPGEQYF
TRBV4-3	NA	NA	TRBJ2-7	TGCGCCAGCAGCCAAGGGCGGGCTACCTACGAGCAGTACTTC	CASSQGRATYEQYF
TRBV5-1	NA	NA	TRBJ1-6	TGCGCCAGCAGCTTGGTGCAGAATAATTCACCCCTCCACTTT	CASSLVQNNSPLHF
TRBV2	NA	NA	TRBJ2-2	TGTGCCAGCAGTGTATCAGGCTTGAACACCGGGGAGCTGTTTTTT	CASSVSGLNTGELFF
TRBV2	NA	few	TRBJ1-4	TGTGCCAGCAGTGAGGATACGGGGAGCAATGAAAAACTGTTTTTT	CASSEDTGSNEKLFF
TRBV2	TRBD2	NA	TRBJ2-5	TGTGCCAGCAGTAGCGGGAGGCCAGAGACCCAGTACTTC	CASSSGRPETQYF
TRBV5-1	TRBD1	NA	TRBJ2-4	TGCGCCAGCAGCTTGGCGGGACAGGGCGAAAACCTGTACTTC	CASSLAGQGENLYF
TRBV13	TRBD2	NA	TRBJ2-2	TGTGCCAGCAGTGACCTAGCGGGGGGGAGTGCCGGGGAGCTGTTTTTT	CASSDLAGGSAGELFF
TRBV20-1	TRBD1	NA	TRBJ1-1	TGCAGTGCTAGTAGCCGGACAGGGGCGAACACTGAAGCTTTCTTT	CSASSRTGANTEAFF
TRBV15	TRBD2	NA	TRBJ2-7	TGTGCCACCAGCAGAGATCGGACTAGCGGGACCTACGAGCAGTACTTC	CATSRDRTSGTYEQYF
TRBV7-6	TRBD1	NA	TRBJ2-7	TGTGCCAGCAGCCCCGCGGGGACAGGGGGGTTTGAGCAGTACTTC	CASSPAGTGGFEQYF
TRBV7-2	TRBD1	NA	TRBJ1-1	TGTGCCAGCAGCTTAGGAAGTTGGACAGGCCCGGACACTGAAGCTTTCTTT	CASSLGSWTGPDTEAFF
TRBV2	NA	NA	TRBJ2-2	TGTGCCAGCAGGAGCTTCTTTGGTAACACCGGGGAGCTGTTTTTT	CASRSFFGNTGELFF
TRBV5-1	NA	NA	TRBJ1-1	TGCGCCAGCAGCTTACAGGGTGACACTGAAGCTTTCTTT	CASSLQGDTEAFF
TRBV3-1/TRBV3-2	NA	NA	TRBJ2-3	TGTGCCAGCAGCCATCCGGGAGGCACAGATACGCAGTATTTT	CASSHPGGTDTQYF
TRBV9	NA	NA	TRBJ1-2	TGTGCCAGCAGCGCCGAGGATGGCTACACCTTC	CASSAEDGYTF
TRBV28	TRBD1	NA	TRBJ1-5	TGTGCCAGCAGACAAACCCGACAGGGGATAAATCAGCCCCAGCATTTT	CASRQTRQGINQPQHF